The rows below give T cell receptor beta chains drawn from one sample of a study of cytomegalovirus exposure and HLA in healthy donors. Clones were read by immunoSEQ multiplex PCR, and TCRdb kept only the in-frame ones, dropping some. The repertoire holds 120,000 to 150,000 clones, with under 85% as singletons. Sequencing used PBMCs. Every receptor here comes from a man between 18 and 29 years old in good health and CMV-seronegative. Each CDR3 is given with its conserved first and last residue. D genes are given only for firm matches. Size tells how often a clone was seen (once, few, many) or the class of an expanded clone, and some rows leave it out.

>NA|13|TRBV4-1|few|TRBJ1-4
TGCGCCAGCAGTCGCGCTGGGCAGGAAAAACTGTTTTTT
CASSRAGQEKLFF
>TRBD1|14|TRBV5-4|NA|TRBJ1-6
TGTGCCAGCAGCGCTCCGGGACAGCTTTCACCCCTCCACTTT
CASSAPGQLSPLHF
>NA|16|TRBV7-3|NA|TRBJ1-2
TGTGCCAGCAGCCCGGCTCCCGGGATCACTATTCATGGCTACACCTTC
CASSPAPGITIHGYTF
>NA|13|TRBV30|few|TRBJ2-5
TGTGCCTGGAATACAGGGAGCCAAGAGACCCAGTACTTC
CAWNTGSQETQYF
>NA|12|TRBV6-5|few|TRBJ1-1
TGTGCCACCCTGGGACTTAACACTGAAGCTTTCTTT
CATLGLNTEAFF
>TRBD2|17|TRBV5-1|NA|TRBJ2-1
TGCGCCAGCAGTCTGACTAGCGGGGGGGCCGTCTCCAATGAGCAGTTCTTC
CASSLTSGGAVSNEQFF
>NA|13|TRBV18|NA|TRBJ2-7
TGTGCCAGCTCACCGACGGGGACCTACGAGCAGTACTTC
CASSPTGTYEQYF
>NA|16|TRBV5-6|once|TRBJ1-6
TGTGCCAGCAGCGATGAACGGAGCTCCTATAATTCACCCCTCCACTTT
CASSDERSSYNSPLHF
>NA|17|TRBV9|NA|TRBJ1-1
TGTGCCAGCAGCGTAGCAGAGGACAGTTCCCCGAACACTGAAGCTTTCTTT
CASSVAEDSSPNTEAFF
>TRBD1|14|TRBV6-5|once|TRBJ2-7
TGTGCCAGCAGTCCCGGACAGGGATGGAACGAGCAGTACTTC
CASSPGQGWNEQYF
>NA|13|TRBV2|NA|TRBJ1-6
TGTGCCAGCGGGGTCCGGGGAAGCTCACCCCTCCACTTT
CASGVRGSSPLHF
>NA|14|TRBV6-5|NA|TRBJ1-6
TGTGCCAGCAGTTTGGCAGGGAATGGCTCACCCCTCCACTTT
CASSLAGNGSPLHF
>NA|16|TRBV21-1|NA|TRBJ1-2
TGTGCCAGCAGCAAAGCGCTCAGGGGACCTAACTATGGCTACACCTTC
CASSKALRGPNYGYTF